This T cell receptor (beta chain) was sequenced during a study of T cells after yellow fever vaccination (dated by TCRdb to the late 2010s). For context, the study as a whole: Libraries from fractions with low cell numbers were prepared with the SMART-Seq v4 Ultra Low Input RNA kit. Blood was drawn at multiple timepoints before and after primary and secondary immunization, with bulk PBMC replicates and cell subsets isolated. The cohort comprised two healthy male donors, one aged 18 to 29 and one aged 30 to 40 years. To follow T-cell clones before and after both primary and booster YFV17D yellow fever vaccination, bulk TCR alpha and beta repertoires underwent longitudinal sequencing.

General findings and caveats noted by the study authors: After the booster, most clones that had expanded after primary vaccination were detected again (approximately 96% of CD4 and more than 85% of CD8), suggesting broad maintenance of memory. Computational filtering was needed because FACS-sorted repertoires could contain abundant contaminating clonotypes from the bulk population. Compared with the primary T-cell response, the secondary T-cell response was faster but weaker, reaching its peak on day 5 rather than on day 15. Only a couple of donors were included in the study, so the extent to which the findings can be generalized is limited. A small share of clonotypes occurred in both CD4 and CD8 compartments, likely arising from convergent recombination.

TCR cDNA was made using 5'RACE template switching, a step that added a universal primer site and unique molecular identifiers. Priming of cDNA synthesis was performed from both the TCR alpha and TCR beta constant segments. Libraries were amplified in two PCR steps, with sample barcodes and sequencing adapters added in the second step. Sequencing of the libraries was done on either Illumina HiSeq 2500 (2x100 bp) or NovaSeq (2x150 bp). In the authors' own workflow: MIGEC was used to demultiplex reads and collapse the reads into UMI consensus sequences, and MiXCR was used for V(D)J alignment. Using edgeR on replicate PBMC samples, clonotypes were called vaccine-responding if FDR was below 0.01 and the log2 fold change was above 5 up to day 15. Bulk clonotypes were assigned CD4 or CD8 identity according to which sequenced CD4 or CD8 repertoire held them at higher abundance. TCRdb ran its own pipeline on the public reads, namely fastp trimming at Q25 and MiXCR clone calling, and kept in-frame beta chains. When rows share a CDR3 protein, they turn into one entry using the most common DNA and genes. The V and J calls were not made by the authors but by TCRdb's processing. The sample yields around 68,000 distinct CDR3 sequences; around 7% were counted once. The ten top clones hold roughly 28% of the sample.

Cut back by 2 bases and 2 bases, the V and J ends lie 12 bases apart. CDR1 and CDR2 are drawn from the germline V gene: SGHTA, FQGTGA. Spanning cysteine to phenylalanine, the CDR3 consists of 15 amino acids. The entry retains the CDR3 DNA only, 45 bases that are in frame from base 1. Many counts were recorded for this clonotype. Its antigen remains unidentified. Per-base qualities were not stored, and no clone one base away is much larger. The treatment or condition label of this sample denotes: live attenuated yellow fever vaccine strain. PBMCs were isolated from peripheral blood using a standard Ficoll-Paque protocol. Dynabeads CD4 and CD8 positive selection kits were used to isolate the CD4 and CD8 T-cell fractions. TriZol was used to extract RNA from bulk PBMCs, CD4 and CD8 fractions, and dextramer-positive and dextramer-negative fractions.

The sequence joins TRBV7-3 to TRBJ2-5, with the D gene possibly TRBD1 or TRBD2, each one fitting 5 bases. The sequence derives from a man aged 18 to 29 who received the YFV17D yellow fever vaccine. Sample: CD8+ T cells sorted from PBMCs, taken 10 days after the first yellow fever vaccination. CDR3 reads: CASSLHGAVQETQYF. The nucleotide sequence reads TGTGCCAGCAGCTTACACGGGGCCGTTCAAGAGACCCAGTACTTC. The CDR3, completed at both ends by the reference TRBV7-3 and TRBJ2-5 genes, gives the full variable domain GAGVSQTPSNKVTEKGKYVELRCDPISGHTALYWYRQSLGQGPEFLIYFQGTGAADDSGLPNDRFFAVRPEGSVSTLKIQRTERGDSAVYLCASSLHGAVQETQYFGPGTRLLVL.